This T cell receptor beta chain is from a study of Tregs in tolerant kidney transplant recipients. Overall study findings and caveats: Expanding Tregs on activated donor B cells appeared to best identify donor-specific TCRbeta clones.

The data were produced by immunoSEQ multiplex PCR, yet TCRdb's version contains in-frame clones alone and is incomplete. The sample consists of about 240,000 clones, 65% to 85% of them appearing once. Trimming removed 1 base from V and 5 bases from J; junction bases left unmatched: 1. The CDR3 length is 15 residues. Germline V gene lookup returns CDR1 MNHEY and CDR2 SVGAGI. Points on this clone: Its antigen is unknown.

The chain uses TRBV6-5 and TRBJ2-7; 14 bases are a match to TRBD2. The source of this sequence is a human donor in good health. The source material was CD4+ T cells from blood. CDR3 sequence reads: CASSYLGLAGDEQYF. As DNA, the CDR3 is TGTGCCAGCAGTTACTTGGGACTAGCGGGGGACGAGCAGTACTTC.